This T cell receptor (beta chain) appears in the sequencing data of a study of human T cells and chemical hapten exposure. Study-level results: It was expanded TCRs that formed significantly more large CDR3 similarity clusters than controls did.

Library construction involved attaching unique molecular identifiers to individual cDNA molecules, which allowed quantitative, reproducible TCR counting. MiXCR, run by TCRdb on the RACE reads, gives a single entry per CDR3 protein. The sample carries 50,000 to 70,000 distinct CDR3 sequences, 9.5% to 15% recorded once. Time point indicated: patch test 3, about 24 weeks after DPC sensitization. Treatment given: therapeutic diphenylcyclopropenone sensitization with weekly scalp DPC. Researchers sampled blood before each patch test went on. For this clonotype: As yet, its antigen is unknown.

The origin of this receptor is a man aged 25 to 40 with alopecia areata. Some clones in this sample may be carry-over from other donors' samples. Sequences were derived from whole blood, sampled in connection with sensitization to the hapten diphenylcyclopropenone (DPC).

The CDR3 is CASSSTGAEGNVAKNIQYF. CDR3 DNA sequence: TGTGCCAGCAGCTCAACGGGCGCAGAGGGGAATGTAGCCAAAAACATTCAGTACTTC. The rearrangement joins TRBV13 to TRBJ2-4; D may correspond to TRBD1 or TRBD2 (5 bases each). Germline values: CDR1 PRHDT, CDR2 FYEKMQ (reference sequence). The CDR3 loop spans 19 amino acids. V lost 4 bases and J 0 bases, leaving 22 bases between the germline ends.